This TCR beta chain comes out of a study of T-cell memory formation after mild COVID-19. TCRdb processed the 5' RACE reads anew with MiXCR; each CDR3 protein has one entry. The sample consists of about 140,000 distinct CDR3 sequences, about 6.1% of them appearing once. Study-level points and caveats: Those CD4+ clones that contracted were mainly in CM and EM (CD8+ ones in EMRA).

Many counts were recorded for this clonotype. As yet, its antigen is unknown. Germline V gene data show CDR1 as SGHRS and CDR2 as YFSETQ. CDR3 length: 14 amino acids. Unmatched junction bases numbered 7, after V lost 4 bases and J lost 6 bases. The receptor was derived from an adult woman who had mild COVID-19 (a few samples of this study predate the infection). Cell type and time point are not known. The rearrangement links TRBV5-1 to TRBJ2-7; 10 bases line up with TRBD1. The sequenced sample consisted of PBMCs or a T cell subset sorted from them (not recorded which). The CDR3 sequence: CASSGTGVFSEQYF. The CDR3 coding sequence is TGCGCCAGCAGCGGGACAGGGGTATTCTCCGAGCAGTACTTC.